The TCR beta chain described here comes from a study of post-analysis software for immune sequencing data. General study results and limits: There were a few TRBV segments more frequent in patients than controls, and TRBV5-6, TRBV5-1 and TRBV20-1 were among them.

Germline values: CDR1 MNHNS, CDR2 SASEGT. The CDR3 runs to 16 residues. Trimming took 4 bases from V and 0 from J, leaving 13 bases between them. Sequencing libraries made from TCR beta cDNA carried unique molecular identifiers. TCRdb called the PCR reads again in MiXCR, with one record for every CDR3 protein. The data show 380,000 or so distinct CDR3 sequences, with roughly 38% seen just once and over 10% held by the top ten. This clonotype turned up a few times. The target antigen is unknown. The chain couples TRBV6-1 to TRBJ2-1; possible D gene TRBD1, 6 bases. The clonotype originates from a girl aged 5 to 17 with multiple sclerosis. What was sequenced was blood. In DNA, the CDR3 is TGTGCCAGCAGTGTCGGGTCGGACAGCTCCTACAATGAGCAGTTCTTC. As protein: CASSVGSDSSYNEQFF.